The 8 T cell receptor beta chains below were found in one sample sequenced in a study of T cell repertoires in cytomegalovirus infection. One entry per CDR3 protein, called by TCRdb with MiXCR from the reads. The sample has roughly 120,000 distinct CDR3 sequences, roughly a tenth seen once; the top ten hold approximately 31%. The antigens these receptors bind are not known. The sample consisted of PBMCs, sequenced either directly or after in vitro stimulation (not recorded which). These receptor sequences come from a human donor in good health (CMV status not recorded). Some clones in this sample may be carry-over from other donors' samples.

This clonotype appeared many times. V gene TRBV7-2 combines with J gene TRBJ2-5; no clear D gene. This CDR3 region has 13 residues. Germline V gene data show CDR1 as SGHTA and CDR2 as FQGNSA. V lost 0 bases, J lost 5 bases, and 7 bases lay in between. The CDR3 DNA reads as TGTGCCAGCAGCTTAGCGTGGACGGAGACCCAGTACTTC. Translating gives CASSLAWTETQYF.

This clonotype was detected a few times. The rearrangement joins TRBV12-3 or TRBV12-4 to TRBJ2-3; TRBD2 aligns across 10 bases. The CDR3 totals 15 residues. V lost 8 bases and J lost 1; bases outside the gene matches: 6. In DNA, the CDR3 is TGTGCCAGCTCATTTGGGACTAGCGGCACAGATACGCAGTATTTT. Its protein is CASSFGTSGTDTQYF.

This clonotype has a count of ten or more. J is TRBJ2-5 and V is TRBV7-8, with 7 bases identical to TRBD1. The V gene end was trimmed by 5 bases and the J gene end by 5 bases; junction bases not matched to a gene: 5. The CDR3 runs 13 residues. Germline V gene data show CDR1 as SGHVS and CDR2 as FQNEAQ. For the CDR3, the DNA is TGTGCCAGCAGCGTAGGGGGCAGGGAGACCCAGTACTTC. Amino acids: CASSVGGRETQYF.

This clonotype was counted ten times or more. V and J are TRBV5-4 and TRBJ1-1; D uncertain. Germline CDR1 SGHNT, CDR2 YYREEE (reference sequence). CDR3 length: 16 amino acids. Trimming removed 0 bases at V and 0 bases at J, with 12 bases between. Written as DNA, the CDR3 is TGTGCCAGCAGCTTGGTGGCAGTGAGCATGAACACTGAAGCTTTCTTT. Its protein is CASSLVAVSMNTEAFF.

In this sample, this clonotype turned up a few times. This chain uses TRBV6-2 or TRBV6-3 with TRBJ2-1; TRBD2 matches 9 bases. V lost 0 bases and J lost 7; bases outside the gene matches: 13. The germline gives CDR1 MNHEY, CDR2 SVGEGT. CDR3 length: 18 residues. DNA for the CDR3: TGTGCCAGCAGTTACTCGACGGGGACTAGCAACCGCAGGAATGAGCAGTTCTTC. It yields the protein CASSYSTGTSNRRNEQFF.

The rearrangement uses TRBV20-1 and TRBJ1-4; D unclear. The V gene lost 5 bases and the J gene lost 0 bases, with 10 bases spanning the gap. The CDR3 loop spans 14 amino acids. Germline V lookup: CDR1 DFQATT, CDR2 SNEGSKA (reference sequence). The CDR3 region has the DNA TGCAGTGCTCACATCGGAGCAACTAATGAAAAACTGTTTTTT. As protein: CSAHIGATNEKLFF.

This clonotype was recorded a few times. The chain employs TRBV3-1 and TRBJ2-1; TRBD2 agrees at 12 bases. CDR3 length equals 20 residues. V lost 1 base to trimming and J lost 1 base; unmatched junction nucleotides: 11. The germline CDR1 and CDR2 sequences are LGHDT and YNNKEL (reference sequence). CDR3 nucleotides: TGTGCCAGCAGCCAAGGTACTAGCGGGAGGCTTTTTCTTTCCTACAATGAGCAGTTCTTC. Its translation is CASSQGTSGRLFLSYNEQFF.

The sample holds many counts of this clonotype. V and J are TRBV4-1 and TRBJ2-2; D is ambiguous. This CDR3 has 16 residues. The ends were cut back, 1 base at V and 3 bases at J, with 12 bases in the middle. From germline, CDR1 is MGHRA and CDR2 YSYEKL. The CDR3 spells CASSQVGVSDTGELFF. The CDR3 region has the DNA TGCGCCAGCAGCCAAGTTGGGGTTTCCGACACCGGGGAGCTGTTTTTT.